This is a list of T cell receptor beta chains from one sample in a study of blood T cell repertoires in COVID-19. Clones were read by immunoSEQ multiplex PCR, and TCRdb kept only the in-frame ones, dropping some. The data show over 90,000 clones, about four fifths seen once. The sample taken for sequencing was peripheral blood. The origin of the receptors is a man older than 75 with COVID-19, enrolled during active disease. The CDR3 runs from the conserved cysteine through the conserved F or W. Fields, in order: V gene, clone size, D gene, J gene, CDR3 DNA, CDR3 protein. The D gene is left open where the match is weak. The listing skips clone size in some rows; elsewhere it reads once, few, many or a size class.

V gene: TRBV7-9; clone size: -; D gene: -; J gene: TRBJ2-7; CDR3 DNA: TGTGCCAGCAGCTTAGGGAGTCAAACCTCCCCCAACTACGAGCAGTACTTC; CDR3 protein: CASSLGSQTSPNYEQYF
V gene: TRBV4-2; clone size: once; D gene: -; J gene: TRBJ1-5; CDR3 DNA: TGTGCCAGCAGCCAAGAGGTGGGCAGGCTGCAGCCCCAGCATTTT; CDR3 protein: CASSQEVGRLQPQHF
V gene: TRBV7-7; clone size: -; D gene: TRBD2; J gene: TRBJ2-1; CDR3 DNA: TGTGCCAGCAGCCTGGGACTAGACTTATACAATGAGCAGTTCTTC; CDR3 protein: CASSLGLDLYNEQFF
V gene: TRBV6-2/TRBV6-3; clone size: -; D gene: -; J gene: TRBJ2-4; CDR3 DNA: TGTGCCAGCAGCCCTAGGACAGCCGTCCGCAAAAACATTCAGTACTTC; CDR3 protein: CASSPRTAVRKNIQYF
V gene: TRBV21-1; clone size: few; D gene: -; J gene: TRBJ2-7; CDR3 DNA: TGTGCCAGCAGCCGAGACCGGGACACCAGACCTCTAGCGGGAGGGTCCTTCTCCTACGAGCAGTACTTC; CDR3 protein: CASSRDRDTRPLAGGSFSYEQYF
V gene: TRBV19; clone size: few; D gene: -; J gene: TRBJ1-5; CDR3 DNA: TGTGCCAGTAGTACCCAGGGCAATCAGCCCCAGCATTTT; CDR3 protein: CASSTQGNQPQHF
V gene: TRBV2; clone size: once; D gene: -; J gene: TRBJ2-5; CDR3 DNA: TGTGCCAGCAGTGAGGAGAGGAGGGCTTACTTC; CDR3 protein: CASSEERRAYF
V gene: TRBV9; clone size: few; D gene: -; J gene: TRBJ2-7; CDR3 DNA: TGTGCCAGCAGCGTAGCTGCTAACTCCTACGAGCAGTACTTC; CDR3 protein: CASSVAANSYEQYF
V gene: TRBV5-8; clone size: once; D gene: TRBD1; J gene: TRBJ2-7; CDR3 DNA: TGTGCCAGCAGCCTACCGGGACAGGGGGCCCACGAGCAGTACTTC; CDR3 protein: CASSLPGQGAHEQYF
V gene: TRBV5-1; clone size: -; D gene: TRBD2; J gene: TRBJ2-3; CDR3 DNA: TGCGCCAGCAGCTTGGATAGCGGGGAAACAGATACGCAGTATTTT; CDR3 protein: CASSLDSGETDTQYF
V gene: TRBV7-2; clone size: -; D gene: TRBD1; J gene: TRBJ1-2; CDR3 DNA: TGTGCCAGCAGCCCCGACAGGGGGAAGGGCTACACCTTC; CDR3 protein: CASSPDRGKGYTF
V gene: TRBV19; clone size: -; D gene: -; J gene: TRBJ1-4; CDR3 DNA: TGTGCCAGTAGTATTCCGCGGGCGGACAATGAAAAACTGTTTTTT; CDR3 protein: CASSIPRADNEKLFF
V gene: TRBV5-1; clone size: -; D gene: TRBD1; J gene: TRBJ2-7; CDR3 DNA: TGCGCCAGCAGCTGGAGGACAGGGAGCTCCTACGAGCAGTACTTC; CDR3 protein: CASSWRTGSSYEQYF
V gene: TRBV24-1; clone size: few; D gene: TRBD1; J gene: TRBJ2-1; CDR3 DNA: TGTGCCACCAGTGACCGGGGGACAGGGGGAATCAATGAGCAGTTCTTC; CDR3 protein: CATSDRGTGGINEQFF
V gene: TRBV19; clone size: -; D gene: -; J gene: TRBJ1-3; CDR3 DNA: TGTGCCAGTAGTATATTACAGAACGCTGGAAACACCATATATTTT; CDR3 protein: CASSILQNAGNTIYF
V gene: TRBV3-1/TRBV3-2; clone size: -; D gene: -; J gene: TRBJ2-7; CDR3 DNA: TGTGCCAGCAGCCCCCGGGGGGCTCTGAAGTACGAGCAGTACTTC; CDR3 protein: CASSPRGALKYEQYF
V gene: TRBV2; clone size: few; D gene: TRBD1; J gene: TRBJ1-5; CDR3 DNA: TGTGCCAGCCGAGGTTGGTCAGGGGGCAGGAGCAATCAGCCCCAGCATTTT; CDR3 protein: CASRGWSGGRSNQPQHF
V gene: TRBV5-8; clone size: -; D gene: TRBD1; J gene: TRBJ1-2; CDR3 DNA: TGTGCCAGCAGCTTGGAAGGACAGGGGTTCTATGGCTACACCTTC; CDR3 protein: CASSLEGQGFYGYTF
V gene: TRBV9; clone size: -; D gene: -; J gene: TRBJ2-1; CDR3 DNA: TGTGCCAGCAGCGTACAGGCAGCTTACAATGAGCAGTTCTTC; CDR3 protein: CASSVQAAYNEQFF
V gene: TRBV28; clone size: -; D gene: TRBD1; J gene: TRBJ1-5; CDR3 DNA: TGTGCCAGCAGTCCCTTTCCTCGGACAGGGATCAATCAGCCCCAGCATTTT; CDR3 protein: CASSPFPRTGINQPQHF
V gene: TRBV11-3; clone size: -; D gene: TRBD1; J gene: TRBJ1-3; CDR3 DNA: TGTGCCAGCAGCGCAGACAGGGAGGACACCATATATTTT; CDR3 protein: CASSADREDTIYF
V gene: TRBV18; clone size: -; D gene: TRBD1; J gene: TRBJ1-1; CDR3 DNA: TGTGCCAGCTCACCACAGGGGGCGGTTACTGAAGCTTTCTTT; CDR3 protein: CASSPQGAVTEAFF
V gene: TRBV20-1; clone size: -; D gene: -; J gene: TRBJ1-6; CDR3 DNA: TGCAGTGCTAGTCTCGCAGGAGGTAATTCACCCCTCCACTTT; CDR3 protein: CSASLAGGNSPLHF